This is a list of T cell receptor beta chains from one sample in a study of a mutant IDH1 vaccine in newly diagnosed glioma. The antigens these receptors bind are not known. The assay was immunoSEQ multiplex PCR, and TCRdb's table has in-frame clones only and misses some. The sample holds 45,000 to 70,000 clones; approximately 81% are singletons and the top ten take approximately 3.6%. Sequences were derived from PBMCs, sampled from a glioma patient whose treatment included an IDH1 peptide vaccine. These receptors were collected from a man aged 25 to 40 with glioma. Both conserved end residues are part of each CDR3. The order of the fields is CDR3 protein, V gene, J gene.

CDR3 protein: CASSFGGNTEAFF
V gene: TRBV5-1
J gene: TRBJ1-1

CDR3 protein: CASSPRQGQYEKLFF
V gene: TRBV7-2
J gene: TRBJ1-4

CDR3 protein: CASTREAGANVLTF
V gene: TRBV18
J gene: TRBJ2-6

CDR3 protein: CASSVTGVWGNTIYF
V gene: TRBV2
J gene: TRBJ1-3

CDR3 protein: CASSQGRTSITDTQYF
V gene: TRBV4-1
J gene: TRBJ2-3

CDR3 protein: CATTSTGYYSNQPQHF
V gene: TRBV19
J gene: TRBJ1-5

CDR3 protein: CASSTASGGYNEQFF
V gene: TRBV19
J gene: TRBJ2-1

CDR3 protein: CASRLAGVADTQYF
V gene: TRBV2
J gene: TRBJ2-3

CDR3 protein: CASSLRRGRVGTEAFF
V gene: TRBV27
J gene: TRBJ1-1

CDR3 protein: CASSLDSNSPLHF
V gene: TRBV25-1
J gene: TRBJ1-6

CDR3 protein: CASSLGSRNPPLHF
V gene: TRBV5-6
J gene: TRBJ1-6

CDR3 protein: CASSQGVGGWQETQYF
V gene: TRBV14
J gene: TRBJ2-5

CDR3 protein: CASSQGGAEEKLFF
V gene: TRBV4-2
J gene: TRBJ1-4

CDR3 protein: CATSPPGAGELFF
V gene: TRBV15
J gene: TRBJ2-2

CDR3 protein: CASRTGRGRNTEAFF
V gene: TRBV19
J gene: TRBJ1-1

CDR3 protein: CASRKRQGRNSPLHF
V gene: TRBV6-1
J gene: TRBJ1-6

CDR3 protein: CASSLRGGGGDSPLHF
V gene: TRBV5-4
J gene: TRBJ1-6

CDR3 protein: CASRVEGQGGTEAFF
V gene: TRBV2
J gene: TRBJ1-1

CDR3 protein: CASSTGVAYEQYF
V gene: TRBV27
J gene: TRBJ2-7

CDR3 protein: CATSTDGYNQPQHF
V gene: TRBV15
J gene: TRBJ1-5

CDR3 protein: CASSIIDAAEGSPLHF
V gene: TRBV7-8
J gene: TRBJ1-6

CDR3 protein: CSVDGGGGNTIYF
V gene: TRBV29-1
J gene: TRBJ1-3